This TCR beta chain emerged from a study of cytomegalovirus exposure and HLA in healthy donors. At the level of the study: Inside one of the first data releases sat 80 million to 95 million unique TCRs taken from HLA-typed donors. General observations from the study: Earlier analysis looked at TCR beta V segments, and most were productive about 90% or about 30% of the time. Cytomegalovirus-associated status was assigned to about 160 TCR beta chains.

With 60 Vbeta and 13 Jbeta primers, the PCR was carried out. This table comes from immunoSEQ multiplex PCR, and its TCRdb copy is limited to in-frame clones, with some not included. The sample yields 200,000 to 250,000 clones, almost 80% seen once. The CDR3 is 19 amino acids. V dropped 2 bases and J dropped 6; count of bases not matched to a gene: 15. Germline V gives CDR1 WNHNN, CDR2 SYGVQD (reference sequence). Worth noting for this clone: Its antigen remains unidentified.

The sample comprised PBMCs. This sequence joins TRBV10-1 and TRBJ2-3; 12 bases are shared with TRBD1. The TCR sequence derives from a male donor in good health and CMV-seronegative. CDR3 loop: CASSEGDRGRFGPGDTQYF. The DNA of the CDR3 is TGCGCCAGCAGTGAGGGGGACAGGGGGCGATTTGGCCCGGGGGATACGCAGTATTTT.